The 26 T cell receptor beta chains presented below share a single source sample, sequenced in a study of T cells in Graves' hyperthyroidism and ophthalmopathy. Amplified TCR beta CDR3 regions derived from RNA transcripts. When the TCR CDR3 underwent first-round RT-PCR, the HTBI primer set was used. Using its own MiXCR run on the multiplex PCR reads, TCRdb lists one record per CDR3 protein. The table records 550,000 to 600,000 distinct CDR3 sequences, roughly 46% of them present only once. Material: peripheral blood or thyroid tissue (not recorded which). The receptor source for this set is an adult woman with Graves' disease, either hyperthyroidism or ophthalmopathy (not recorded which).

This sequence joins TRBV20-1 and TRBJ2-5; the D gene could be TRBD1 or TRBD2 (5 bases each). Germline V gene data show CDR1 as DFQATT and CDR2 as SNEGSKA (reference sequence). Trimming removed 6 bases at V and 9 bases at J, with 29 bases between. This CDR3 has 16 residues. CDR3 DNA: TGCAGTGCCGGCACTAAGTACCAGGGACCCAATCAGCCCCAGTACTTC. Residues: CSAGTKYQGPNQPQYF.

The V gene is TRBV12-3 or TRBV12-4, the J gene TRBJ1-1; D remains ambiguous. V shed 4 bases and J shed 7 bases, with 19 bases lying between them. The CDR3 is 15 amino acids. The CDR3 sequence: CASSWGRGVLVEAFF. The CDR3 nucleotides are TGTGCCAGCAGTTGGGGTCGCGGGGTTCTCGTTGAAGCTTTCTTT.

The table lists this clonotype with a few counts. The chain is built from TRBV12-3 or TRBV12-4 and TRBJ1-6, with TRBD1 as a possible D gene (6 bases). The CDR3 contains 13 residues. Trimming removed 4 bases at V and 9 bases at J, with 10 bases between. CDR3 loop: CASSYSDSSPLHF. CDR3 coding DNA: TGTGCCAGCAGTTACTCGGACAGTTCACCCCTCCACTTT.

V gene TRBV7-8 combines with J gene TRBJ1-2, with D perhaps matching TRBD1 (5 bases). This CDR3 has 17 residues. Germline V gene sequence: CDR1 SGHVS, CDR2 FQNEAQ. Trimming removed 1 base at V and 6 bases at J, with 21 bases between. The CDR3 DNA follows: TGTGCCAGCAGCTTAGTCCCAACAGGATATCGATCGAATGGCTACACCTTC. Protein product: CASSLVPTGYRSNGYTF.

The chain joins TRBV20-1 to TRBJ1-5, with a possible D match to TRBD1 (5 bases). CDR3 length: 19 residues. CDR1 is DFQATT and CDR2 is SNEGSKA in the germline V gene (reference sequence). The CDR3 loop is CTRSGASSAELHSNQPQHF. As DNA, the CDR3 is TGCACACGTTCCGGGGCTAGTAGCGCAGAGTTACATAGCAATCAGCCCCAGCATTTT.

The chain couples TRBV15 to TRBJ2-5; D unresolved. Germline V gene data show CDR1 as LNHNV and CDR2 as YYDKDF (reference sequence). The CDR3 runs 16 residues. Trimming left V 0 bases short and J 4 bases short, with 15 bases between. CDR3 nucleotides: TGTGCCACCAGCAGAGATAGCAGCCCCACCATAGAGACCCAGTACTTC. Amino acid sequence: CATSRDSSPTIETQYF.

This chain's CDR3 is CASSDVGSGANVLTF. CDR3 bases: TGTGCCAGCAGTGATGTGGGATCTGGGGCCAACGTCCTGACTTTC. The chain joins TRBV2 to TRBJ2-6; D not resolved. Germline-derived CDR1 and CDR2 are SNHLY and FYNNEI. Trimming shortened V by 3 bases and J by 1 base, and 7 bases separated the two germline ends. The CDR3 runs 15 residues. Using reference TRBV2 and TRBJ2-6 for the parts outside the CDR3, the full variable domain is EPEVTQTPSHQVTQMGQEVILRCVPISNHLYFYWYRQILGQKVEFLVSFYNNEISEKSEIFDDQFSVERPDGSNFTLKIRSTKLEDSAMYFCASSDVGSGANVLTFGAGSRLTVL.

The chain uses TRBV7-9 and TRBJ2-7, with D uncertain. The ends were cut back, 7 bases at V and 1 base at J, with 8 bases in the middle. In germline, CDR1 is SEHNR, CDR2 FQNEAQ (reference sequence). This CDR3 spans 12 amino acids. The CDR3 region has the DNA TGTGCCAGCACCCCAAGGTCCTACGAGCAGTACTTC. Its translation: CASTPRSYEQYF.

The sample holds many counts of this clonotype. The CDR3 sequence is CASSHAGTGRANEKLFF. CDR3 DNA: TGTGCCAGCAGCCACGCCGGGACAGGGAGGGCGAATGAAAAACTGTTTTTT. The chain has TRBV7-9 and TRBJ1-4; 9 bases line up with TRBD1. The CDR3 has 17 amino acids. Trimming took 5 bases from V and 5 from J; bases not matched to a gene: 12. Germline values: CDR1 SEHNR, CDR2 FQNEAQ (reference sequence).

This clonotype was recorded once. This CDR3 is CASRKTGFDQPQYF. In nucleotides, the CDR3 is TGTGCCAGTAGGAAGACAGGGTTTGATCAGCCCCAGTACTTC. The rearrangement joins TRBV19 to TRBJ2-5; 7 bases fit TRBD1. Germline V gene lookup returns CDR1 LNHDA and CDR2 SQIVND (reference sequence). V lost 6 bases, J lost 9 bases, and 13 bases stayed unmatched. The CDR3 runs 14 residues.

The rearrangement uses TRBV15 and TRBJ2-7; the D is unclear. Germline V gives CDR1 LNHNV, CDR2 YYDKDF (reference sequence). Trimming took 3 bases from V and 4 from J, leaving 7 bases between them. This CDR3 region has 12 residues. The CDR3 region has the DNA TGTGCCACCAGCAGTTCTATTTACGAGCAGTACTTC. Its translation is CATSSSIYEQYF.

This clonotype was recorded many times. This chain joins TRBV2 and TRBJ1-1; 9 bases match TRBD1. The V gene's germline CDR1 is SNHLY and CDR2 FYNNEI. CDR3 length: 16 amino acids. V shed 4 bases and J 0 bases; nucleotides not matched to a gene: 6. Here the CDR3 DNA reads TGTGCCAGCAGTGTCCCGGGACAGGGAATGAACACTGAAGCTTTCTTT. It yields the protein CASSVPGQGMNTEAFF.

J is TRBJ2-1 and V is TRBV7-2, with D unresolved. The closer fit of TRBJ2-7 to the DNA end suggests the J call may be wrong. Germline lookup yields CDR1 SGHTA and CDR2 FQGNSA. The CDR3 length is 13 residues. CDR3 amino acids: CASSSEPWNEQYF. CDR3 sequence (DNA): TGTGCCAGCAGCTCGGAGCCCTGGAATGAGCAGTACTTC.

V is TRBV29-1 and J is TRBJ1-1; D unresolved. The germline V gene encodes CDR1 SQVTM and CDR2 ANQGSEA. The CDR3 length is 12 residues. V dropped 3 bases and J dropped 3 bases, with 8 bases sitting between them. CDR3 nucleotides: TGCAGCGTTGATTGGAGAGACACTGAAGCTTTCTTT. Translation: CSVDWRDTEAFF.

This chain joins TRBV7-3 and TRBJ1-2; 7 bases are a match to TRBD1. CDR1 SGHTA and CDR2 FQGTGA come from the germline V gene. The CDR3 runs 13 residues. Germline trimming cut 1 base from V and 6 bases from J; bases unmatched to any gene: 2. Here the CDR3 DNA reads TGTGCCAGCAGCTTAAATGGACAGGATGGCTACACCTTC. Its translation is CASSLNGQDGYTF.

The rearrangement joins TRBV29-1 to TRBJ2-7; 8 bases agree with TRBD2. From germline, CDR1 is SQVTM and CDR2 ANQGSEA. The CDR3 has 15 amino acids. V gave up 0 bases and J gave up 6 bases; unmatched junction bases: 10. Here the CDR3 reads CSVEEGSGSVTEQYF. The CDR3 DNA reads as TGCAGCGTTGAAGAAGGGAGCGGGAGTGTTACCGAGCAGTACTTC.

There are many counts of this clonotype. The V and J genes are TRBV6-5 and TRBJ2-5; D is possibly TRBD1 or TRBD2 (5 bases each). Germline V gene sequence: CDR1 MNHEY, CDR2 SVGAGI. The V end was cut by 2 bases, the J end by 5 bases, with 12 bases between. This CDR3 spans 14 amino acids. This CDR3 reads CASSYGPGAETQYF. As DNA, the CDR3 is TGTGCCAGCAGTTACGGGCCCGGGGCGGAGACCCAGTACTTC.

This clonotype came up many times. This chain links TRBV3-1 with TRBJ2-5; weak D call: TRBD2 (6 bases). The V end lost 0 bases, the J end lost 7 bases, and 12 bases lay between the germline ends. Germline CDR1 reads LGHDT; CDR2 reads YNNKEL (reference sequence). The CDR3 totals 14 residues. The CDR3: CASSQDSIGGTQYF. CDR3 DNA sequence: TGTGCCAGCAGCCAAGATAGCATCGGGGGGACCCAGTACTTC.

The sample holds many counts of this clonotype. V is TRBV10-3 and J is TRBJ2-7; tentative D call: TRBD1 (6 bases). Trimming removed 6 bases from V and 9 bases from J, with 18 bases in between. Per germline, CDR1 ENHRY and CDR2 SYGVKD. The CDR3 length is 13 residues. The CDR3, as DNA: TGTGCCATCAGGCCAGGGGCTCTCGGGGTGCAGTACTTC. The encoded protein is CAIRPGALGVQYF.

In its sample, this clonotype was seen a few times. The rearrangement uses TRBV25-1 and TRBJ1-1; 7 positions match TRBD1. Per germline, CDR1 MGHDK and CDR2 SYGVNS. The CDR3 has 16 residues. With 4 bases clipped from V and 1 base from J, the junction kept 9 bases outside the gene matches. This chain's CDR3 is CASSGRDSKRNTEAFF. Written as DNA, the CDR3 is TGTGCCAGCAGTGGCCGGGACAGCAAGAGGAACACTGAAGCTTTCTTT.

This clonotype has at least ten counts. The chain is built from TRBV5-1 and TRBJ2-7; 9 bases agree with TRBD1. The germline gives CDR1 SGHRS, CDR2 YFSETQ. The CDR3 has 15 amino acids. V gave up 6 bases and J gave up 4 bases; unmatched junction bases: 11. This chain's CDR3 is CASTNPGQGLYEQYF. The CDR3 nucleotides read TGCGCCAGCACCAATCCGGGACAGGGCTTATACGAGCAGTACTTC.

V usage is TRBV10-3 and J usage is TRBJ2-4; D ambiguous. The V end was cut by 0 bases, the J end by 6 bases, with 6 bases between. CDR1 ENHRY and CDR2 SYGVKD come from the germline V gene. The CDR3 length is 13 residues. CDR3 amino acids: CAISESMGNIQYF. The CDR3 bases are TGTGCCATCAGTGAGTCCATGGGAAACATTCAGTACTTC.

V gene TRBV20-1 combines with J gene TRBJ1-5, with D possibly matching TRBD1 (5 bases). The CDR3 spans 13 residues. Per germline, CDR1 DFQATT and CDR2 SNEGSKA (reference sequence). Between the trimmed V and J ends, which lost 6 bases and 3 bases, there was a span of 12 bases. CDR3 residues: CSAAGGVNQPQHF. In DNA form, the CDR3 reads TGCAGTGCCGCGGGGGGGGTCAATCAGCCCCAGCATTTT.

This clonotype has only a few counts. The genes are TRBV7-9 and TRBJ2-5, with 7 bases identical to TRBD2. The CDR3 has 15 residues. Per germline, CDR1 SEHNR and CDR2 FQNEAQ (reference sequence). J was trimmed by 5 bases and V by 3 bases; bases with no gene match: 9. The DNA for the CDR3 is TGTGCCAGCAGCTTGGGAGGGAGGCCTGGGGAGACCCAGTACTTC. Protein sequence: CASSLGGRPGETQYF.

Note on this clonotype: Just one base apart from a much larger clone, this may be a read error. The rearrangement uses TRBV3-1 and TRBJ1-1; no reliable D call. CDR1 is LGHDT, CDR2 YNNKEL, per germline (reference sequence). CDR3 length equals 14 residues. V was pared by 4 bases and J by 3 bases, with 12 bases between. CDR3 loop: CASSRGLRDTEAFF. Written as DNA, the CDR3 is TGTGCCAGCAGCCGAGGTCTCCGAGACACTGAAGCTTTCTTT.

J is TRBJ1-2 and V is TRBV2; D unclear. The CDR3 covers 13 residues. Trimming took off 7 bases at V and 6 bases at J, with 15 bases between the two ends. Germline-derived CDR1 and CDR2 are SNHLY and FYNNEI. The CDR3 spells CASNSRDLDGYTF. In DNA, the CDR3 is TGTGCCAGCAATTCACGGGATTTGGATGGCTACACCTTC.